This TCR beta chain appears in the sequencing data of a study of cytomegalovirus exposure and HLA in healthy donors (TCRdb year 2017). The study in broad terms: In an earlier analysis of roughly 590 of the donors, around 290 Gb of sequence data and 95 million to 130 million unique TCR beta sequences from roughly 200 million T cells were reported. Every repertoire in the discovery cohort had been generated on one and the same sequencing platform. In addition to the first cohort of roughly 700 subjects, a separate validation cohort of under 150 different subjects was used. The number of donors typed differed by locus, with about 629-630 for A, B, C, DRB1 and DQB1, over 500 for DQA1, some 570 for DPA1, and 400 to 490 for DPB1. A later analysis re-examined previously published TCR beta repertoires from 500 to 700 donors and added high-resolution HLA genotyping to investigate patterns of TCR occurrence. Donor age, sex, ethnicity and CMV serostatus were collected together with the repertoire data. Among roughly 400 genotyped donors of the cohort, an average of around 250,000 unique TCR beta nucleotide sequences was sequenced per donor, of which about 19% were non-productive. Among the roughly 370 genotyped donors, more than 70% belonged to the genetic ancestry cluster associated with self-reported Caucasian donors. Roughly 5 DR-DQ haplotypes were treated as single units for association and clustering because of strong linkage in the cohort. The study aimed to test whether cataloging public T cell receptors could reveal signatures of past pathogen exposure. Around 320 gigabases of sequencing data and approximately 93 million unique TCR sequences were included in an early release covering under 650 HLA-typed donors. High-throughput TCR immunosequencing, statistical association of individual TCRs with disease status, and machine learning were combined to predict cytomegalovirus infection status. In a later genetic analysis, genome-wide SNP genotypes for about three fifths of the roughly 670 donors were used, and that subset was treated as a discovery cohort. The study used immunosequencing to profile the T cell repertoires of under 700 subjects and linked those repertoires to cytomegalovirus serostatus. The later analysis used no new phenotypic data to find candidate immune exposures, relying instead on TCR beta sequences and their occurrence across donors. Both class I and class II loci were covered by HLA typing, at four-digit resolution. An earlier analysis of approximately 640 of the donors applied high-throughput TCR beta sequencing to assess whether each TCR beta V gene segment acted as functional or pseudogenic.

The method behind the library was the immunoSEQ multiplex PCR assay. A mixture of 60 forward primers for TCR Vbeta segments and 13 reverse primers for TCR Jbeta segments was used in the multiplex PCR. Amplification of the CDR3 region of rearranged TCR beta genes was performed with a multiplex PCR assay on genomic DNA. The amplified TCR beta libraries were sequenced on the Illumina HiSeq System as 87-base-pair reads. From the authors' description of their analysis: In a later analysis, approximately 74 million unique TCR beta chains were counted across the roughly 670 repertoires, and about 9.9 million of these chains were shared by at least two donors. To remove PCR and sequencing errors, raw reads were error-corrected and collapsed into unique sequences using a nearest-neighbor algorithm that merged closely related sequences. CDR3 sequences were aligned to IMGT reference sequences to assign V, D and J gene segments. Each retained sequence needed at least a six-nucleotide match to both a V gene segment and a J gene segment. Rearrangements were called productive when the CDR3 lacked stop codons and stayed in frame with V and J; all others were non-productive. Following IMGT convention, CDR3 was defined as the stretch from the second conserved V-encoded cysteine up to the conserved J-encoded phenylalanine. Sequences without an unambiguous match to a single V gene segment were excluded from the earlier analysis of several hundred of the donors. An earlier analysis of several hundred of the donors classified V segments as functional when productive rearrangements were above 56.7% and as segregating when the standard deviation between donors was above 5%. A statistical classification framework was built for diagnosing cytomegalovirus status from the catalog of TCR beta chain sequences. V and J gene assignment, in a later analysis, came from comparing TCR nucleotide sequences with IMGT/GENE-DB human TR gene sequences. A later analysis assigned CDR3 sequences and most-parsimonious VDJ recombination scenarios with the TCRdist pipeline. In a later analysis, each TCR beta chain was defined by its CDR3 amino acid sequence together with its V-gene family, and reads without a unique V-gene family were excluded. To address suspected cross-contamination and a sequencing artifact, a later analysis removed around 600 highly shared, low-generation-probability nucleotide sequences. A later analysis calculated a clonal expansion index for each public chain from normalized within-repertoire ranks of inferred template counts. In a later analysis, generation probabilities were computed using a VDJ recombination model fitted to out-of-frame rearrangements, and the results were checked against IGoR. A later analysis scored TCR-TCR, TCR-HLA and TCR-CMV co-occurrence with hypergeometric tests, applying a repertoire-size bias correction to TCR pairs. To estimate false discovery rates, a later analysis permuted the HLA or CMV assignments 20 times. A later analysis grouped co-occurring TCRs with DBSCAN, adding TCRdist sequence similarity when clustering within HLA-allele-positive subsets. Repertoires with fewer than 30,000 or more than 120,000 public chains were left out of co-occurrence clustering, as were about 5 repertoires with anomalous nucleotide sharing. The table comes from immuneACCESS by way of TCRdb, which keeps in-frame sequences with V and J called. Part of the clones is missing from these tables; in studies checked, under half for an unresolved V gene and the rest for unknown reasons. Clone size and V and J calls were adopted from that table, with D and trimming inferred from the DNA. The sample table records some 170,000 clones; approximately 72% of these occur just once. About 2.5% of the sample rests with the top ten.

The cohort consisted of 666 healthy bone marrow donors. All cohort members were sampled while nominally healthy, although unrecorded immune exposures were likely present. Of the 650 to 750 cohort members, almost 300 had positive CMV serostatus and roughly 350 had negative CMV serostatus, and CMV serostatus was not recorded for the donor. Every donor gave a peripheral blood sample, and the peripheral blood mononuclear cells from that sample were used for TCR beta sequencing. The Qiagen DNeasy Blood Extraction Kit was used to extract genomic DNA from the blood cell samples. This clone was seen a handful of times. Its recognized antigen is unknown. No per-base quality is available; no much larger clone lies one base away. The study at large found these results: Three of the identified cytomegalovirus-associated TCR beta chains were confirmed in vitro to be specific for cytomegalovirus antigens. An association between a missense DCLRE1C variant and V-gene and J-gene trimming of TCR beta chains was found in a later genetic analysis and replicated in an independent cohort. Linkage disequilibrium might explain the correlated functional status among segregating V segments, but an unknown experimental factor could not be ruled out. According to the authors, the approach could potentially be generalized to other disease states and immunological phenotypes. A later analysis found that HLA-associated TCR beta chains were more clonally expanded and had lower generation probabilities than equally common non-associated chains. In a later analysis, TCR association rates were found to vary across HLA loci, with the most associated TCRs seen for DRB1 alleles and the fewest for HLA-C alleles. The study listed 150 to 200 TCR beta chains as associated with cytomegalovirus. A group of highly shared sequence variants was considered likely to be a technical artifact of the sequencing pipeline. When HLA alleles, especially DR and DQ, strongly co-occurred, TCR associations were difficult to assign to individual alleles. Most TCR sequences were observed very rarely across donors, whereas some public TCRs were present in many individuals. Immune exposure information for the cohort was limited to CMV serostatus. Compared with the 666-donor mean, donors in an Asian-associated ancestry cluster had fewer N-insertions in productive TCRs, according to a later genetic analysis. This cohort had only TCR beta chains sequenced, and the lack of alpha or paired-chain data limited which features could be detected. An earlier analysis of around 600 of the donors showed that most TCR beta V segments appeared in productive rearrangements either about 90% or about 30% of the time, which broadly matched IMGT annotations. Because counts were too low, about 17 rarely observed V segments, including chromosome 9 orphons, were excluded from the earlier analysis of some 590 of the donors. In a later analysis, several top co-occurrence clusters were reported to appear linked to parvovirus B19, influenza, CMV and Epstein-Barr virus. Specific HLA alleles were associated with over 15,000 TCR beta sequences at a false discovery rate of 0.05 in a later analysis. Because HLA typing was missing for some donors at each locus, association tests included only the typed subset. The classifier was reported to diagnose cytomegalovirus status with high specificity and sensitivity in both the original and validation cohorts. The presence/absence analyses assumed that sequencing depth was roughly uniform across donors, and that assumption may not be true. A further reported finding was that TCR beta sequences accurately predicted the HLA-A and HLA-B alleles for most subjects in the first cohort. A later analysis found that most CMV-associated TCR beta chains appeared HLA-restricted, with HLA associations seemingly driven largely by CMV exposure.

Specimen: PBMCs. The TCR was taken from a human donor in good health.

CDR3 sequence: CASSIAYKRRGEQYF. The nucleotide sequence reads as follows: TGTGCCAGTAGTATAGCGTACAAGCGAAGGGGCGAGCAGTACTTC. This chain joins TRBV19 to TRBJ2-7; the best D guess is TRBD1, with 5 bases matching. CDR1 and CDR2, per the germline V gene (reference sequence), are LNHDA and SQIVND. V drops 1 base and J drops 6 bases, leaving 16 bases in between. CDR3 length: 15 amino acids, cysteine to phenylalanine. Just CDR3 DNA is preserved here, 45 bases in frame from base 1.